The following is a T cell receptor beta chain sequence with its context. Its antigen is not identified. Only in-frame clones appear in the TCRdb table, and some are missing; sequencing was by immunoSEQ multiplex PCR. This sample has under 35,000 clones, with roughly nine tenths found just once. The CDR3 has 12 residues. Germline assignment: CDR1 SQVTM and CDR2 ANQGSEA. Trimming took 7 bases from V and 5 from J; bases not matched to a gene: 4. The data were obtained in a study of PD-L1 blockade in urothelial cancer. About the study: Earlier, patients had received 0 to 3 chemotherapy regimens. Analysis of blood occurred 3 weeks (second dose) and 6 weeks after treatment start.

Time point specified: peripheral blood 6 weeks after treatment start. Study findings and constraints: Durable-benefit patients expanded tumor-associated blood clones more at 3 weeks.

The chain has TRBV29-1 and TRBJ2-5; 10 bases line up with TRBD1. Sequences were derived from PBMCs, sampled around atezolizumab (anti-PD-L1) treatment. The TCR comes from a man older than 75 with urothelial cancer. The CDR3 bases are TGCAGCGCCGACAGGGGGCGGGAGACCCAGTACTTC. Amino acid sequence: CSADRGRETQYF. The whole variable domain, filled in from reference TRBV29-1 and TRBJ2-5, reads SAVISQKPSRDICQRGTSLTIQCQVDSQVTMMFWYRQQPGQSLTLIATANQGSEATYESGFVIDKFPISRPNLTFSTLTVSNMSPEDSSIYLCSADRGRETQYFGPGTRLLVL.